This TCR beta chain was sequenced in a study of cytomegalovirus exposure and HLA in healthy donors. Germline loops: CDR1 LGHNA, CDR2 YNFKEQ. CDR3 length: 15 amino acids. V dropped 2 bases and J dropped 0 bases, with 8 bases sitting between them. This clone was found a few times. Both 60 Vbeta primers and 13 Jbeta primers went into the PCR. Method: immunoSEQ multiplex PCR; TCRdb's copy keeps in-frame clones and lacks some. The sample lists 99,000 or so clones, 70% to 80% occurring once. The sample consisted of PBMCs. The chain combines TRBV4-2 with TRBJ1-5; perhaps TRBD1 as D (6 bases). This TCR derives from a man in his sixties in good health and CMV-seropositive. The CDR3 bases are TGTGCCAGCAGCCAACGCAGGGGTAGCAATCAGCCCCAGCATTTT. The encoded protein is CASSQRRGSNQPQHF.